The 31 T cell receptor beta chains presented below share a single source sample, sequenced in a study of blood T cell repertoires in COVID-19. Measured with immunoSEQ multiplex PCR; TCRdb has only the in-frame clones, and not every one. The table records about 260,000 clones, roughly 84% of them present only once. Sequenced input: peripheral blood. The receptors were sampled from a woman aged 40 to 49 who had recovered from COVID-19.

The rearrangement links TRBV7-2 to TRBJ1-1, with no clear D. CDR1 SGHTA and CDR2 FQGNSA come from the germline V gene. The CDR3 runs 14 residues. Trimming cost V 2 bases and J 1 base, with 8 bases left between them. CDR3 region: CASSLQTWNTEAFF. CDR3 nucleotides: TGTGCCAGCAGCTTACAGACTTGGAACACTGAAGCTTTCTTT.

CDR3: CASSQGQMRNTEAFF. CDR3 DNA sequence: TGTGCCAGCTCACAGGGACAGATGAGGAACACTGAAGCTTTCTTT. V and J are TRBV18 and TRBJ1-1; 7 bases fit TRBD1. The junction had 6 bases not matched to a gene; V was cut back by 4 bases and J by 1 base. This CDR3 region has 15 residues. Germline CDR1 and CDR2: KGHSH and LQKENI.

This clone has a single count. The V call is TRBV10-2, the J call TRBJ2-6; perhaps TRBD1 as D (6 bases). The CDR3 extends over 15 amino acids. CDR1 and CDR2 from the germline V gene are WSHSY and SAAADI. Trimming cost V 3 bases and J 2 bases, with 8 bases left between them. The CDR3 protein is CASSEQGAGANVLTF. DNA of the CDR3: TGCGCCAGCAGTGAACAGGGTGCTGGGGCCAACGTCCTGACTTTC.

The chain employs TRBV19 and TRBJ2-1, with 7 bases lining up with TRBD1. This CDR3 comprises 14 residues. Germline assignment: CDR1 LNHDA and CDR2 SQIVND (reference sequence). J lost 7 bases, V lost 6 bases, and 9 bases had no gene match. Here the CDR3 reads CASRRDSYSNEQFF. The CDR3 region has the DNA TGTGCCAGTAGGAGGGACAGCTACTCGAATGAGCAGTTCTTC. The entire variable domain, with the rest obtained from reference TRBV19 and TRBJ2-1, is as follows: DGGITQSPKYLFRKEGQNVTLSCEQNLNHDAMYWYRQDPGQGLRLIYYSQIVNDFQKGDIAEGYSVSREKKESFPLTVTSAQKNPTAFYLCASRRDSYSNEQFFGPGTRLTVL.

The sample holds a few counts of this clone. The chain uses TRBV5-1 and TRBJ1-1; D is unresolved. The CDR3 loop spans 12 amino acids. V lost 3 bases and J 6 bases, leaving 9 bases between the germline ends. Germline V lookup: CDR1 SGHRS, CDR2 YFSETQ. The CDR3 DNA reads TGCGCCAGCAGCTCCCCTAAAGCTGAAGCTTTCTTT. Its translation: CASSSPKAEAFF.

This clone was found once. V gene TRBV25-1 combines with J gene TRBJ2-3; D not resolved. V lost 0 bases and J 2 bases, leaving 12 bases between the germline ends. CDR3 size: 16 residues. CDR1 is MGHDK, CDR2 SYGVNS, per germline. The CDR3 loop reads CASSEYRGSSTDTQYF. DNA for the CDR3: TGTGCCAGCAGTGAATATAGAGGTTCTTCCACAGATACGCAGTATTTT.

The chain combines TRBV7-8 with TRBJ1-2, with unresolved D. V lost 1 base and J 0 bases, leaving 6 bases between the germline ends. The germline V gene has CDR1 SGHVS and CDR2 FQNEAQ. The CDR3 has 14 amino acids. The CDR3 nucleotides are TGTGCCAGCAGCTTAGTCGGTTCTAACTATGGCTACACCTTC. It yields the protein CASSLVGSNYGYTF.

The sample holds one count of this clone. The rearrangement links TRBV6-1 to TRBJ1-2; perhaps TRBD1 as D (5 bases). Germline loops: CDR1 MNHNS, CDR2 SASEGT. V shed 3 bases and J shed 4 bases, with 12 bases lying between them. This CDR3 has 14 amino acids. CDR3 nucleotides: TGTGCCAGCAGTGAGGGGGGACCGAGCTATGGCTACACCTTC. Encoded protein: CASSEGGPSYGYTF.

The chain combines TRBV7-9 with TRBJ2-2, with D hard to call. V dropped 1 base and J dropped 4 bases, with 7 bases sitting between them. CDR1 and CDR2 from the germline V gene are SEHNR and FQNEAQ (reference sequence). This CDR3 comprises 14 residues. The chain's CDR3 is CASSLGPSTGELFF. CDR3 in DNA: TGTGCCAGCAGCTTAGGGCCGTCCACCGGGGAGCTGTTTTTT. The full variable domain, rest sourced from reference TRBV7-9 and TRBJ2-2, is DTGVSQNPRHKITKRGQNVTFRCDPISEHNRLYWYRQTLGQGPEFLTYFQNEAQLEKSRLLSDRFSAERPKGSFSTLEIQRTEQGDSAMYLCASSLGPSTGELFFGEGSRLTVL.

The rearrangement uses TRBV2 and TRBJ2-3; 10 nucleotides align to TRBD1. Unmatched junction bases numbered 8, after V lost 4 bases and J lost 10 bases. Germline CDR1 reads SNHLY; CDR2 reads FYNNEI. The CDR3 runs 14 residues. CDR3 nucleotides: TGTGCCAGCAGTGCCGGGACAGGGGCGACCCCGCAGTATTTT. Protein: CASSAGTGATPQYF. The full variable domain, with the rest looked up from reference TRBV2 and TRBJ2-3, is EPEVTQTPSHQVTQMGQEVILRCVPISNHLYFYWYRQILGQKVEFLVSFYNNEISEKSEIFDDQFSVERPDGSNFTLKIRSTKLEDSAMYFCASSAGTGATPQYFGPGTRLTVL.

V and J are TRBV5-1 and TRBJ2-5, with 7 positions matching TRBD1. The germline V gene has CDR1 SGHRS and CDR2 YFSETQ. The CDR3 is 14 amino acids. V was clipped by 4 bases and J by 5 bases; unmatched bases: 8. The CDR3 DNA sequence: TGCGCCAGCAGCCTCGACAGGGCTGGGGAGACCCAGTACTTC. As protein: CASSLDRAGETQYF.

CDR3: CASSLFGELFF. The DNA for the CDR3 is TGTGCCAGCAGTCTATTCGGGGAGCTGTTTTTT. This chain joins TRBV2 and TRBJ2-2; D unresolved. The V gene's germline CDR1 is SNHLY and CDR2 FYNNEI. The CDR3 has 11 residues. The germline V and J ends were trimmed by 5 bases and 7 bases, with 5 bases remaining between them.

The chain links TRBV10-3 to TRBJ1-2; weak D call: TRBD1 (5 bases). The CDR3 contains 12 residues. Germline CDR1 and CDR2: ENHRY and SYGVKD. V shed 7 bases and J shed 5 bases, with 11 bases lying between them. CDR3 sequence: CAITPDSYGYTF. DNA of the CDR3: TGTGCCATCACCCCCGACAGTTATGGCTACACCTTC.

This chain joins TRBV4-1 and TRBJ1-2; 7 positions agree with TRBD1. This CDR3 region has 18 residues. V lost 1 base to trimming and J lost 0 bases; unmatched junction nucleotides: 11. Germline V gene data show CDR1 as MGHRA and CDR2 as YSYEKL. CDR3 sequence (DNA): TGCGCCAGCAGCCAAGGGGGTGACAGGGCCCGAGCTAACTATGGCTACACCTTC. It codes for CASSQGGDRARANYGYTF.

This clone was seen more than once but under ten times. The V and J genes are TRBV2 and TRBJ2-7, with D unresolved. The V end was cut by 10 bases, the J end by 0 bases, with 13 bases between. This CDR3 is built from 13 residues. Germline assignment: CDR1 SNHLY and CDR2 FYNNEI. CDR3 residues: CAIQQRASYEQYF. The DNA for the CDR3 is TGTGCCATCCAACAGAGAGCCTCCTACGAGCAGTACTTC.

This chain links TRBV4-2 with TRBJ2-1; no clear D gene. The CDR3 has 13 amino acids. The ends were cut back, 0 bases at V and 13 bases at J, with 13 bases in the middle. The germline gives CDR1 LGHNA, CDR2 YNFKEQ. As DNA, the CDR3 is TGTGCCAGCAGCCAAGATGGTACGACTTCTCAGTTCTTC. Encoded protein: CASSQDGTTSQFF.

The genes are TRBV5-1 and TRBJ2-3, with D uncertain. The CDR3 has 14 amino acids. V was trimmed by 4 bases and J by 1 base, leaving 10 bases between them. The V gene's germline CDR1 is SGHRS and CDR2 YFSETQ. The CDR3 reads CASSRSPGTDTQYF. The CDR3 DNA reads as TGCGCCAGCAGCAGAAGCCCGGGCACAGATACGCAGTATTTT.

The chain combines TRBV28 with TRBJ1-1; D might be TRBD1 (6 bases). Germline CDR1 reads MDHEN; CDR2 reads SYDVKM. Trimming removed 6 bases from V and 1 base from J, with 18 bases in between. CDR3 length: 16 amino acids. In DNA, the CDR3 is TGTGCCAGCAGCGTGCCCTGGACAGCAACGAACACTGAAGCTTTCTTT. Translated: CASSVPWTATNTEAFF.

Concerning this clone itself: Because the CDR3's place on the DNA is in doubt, the DNA is left out and the CDR3 is given as listed by TCRdb. This chain joins TRBV28 and TRBJ1-1; TRBD1, as called in the table, went unchecked against the DNA. Germline V gives CDR1 MDHEN, CDR2 SYDVKM. The CDR3 spans 15 amino acids, including both terminal residues. The CDR3 reads CASSSSTAGNTEAFF.

This clone was found once. The CDR3 reads CATSRGTGGYRTYEQYF. The CDR3 nucleotides are TGTGCCACCAGCAGAGGGACAGGGGGATATAGAACCTACGAGCAGTACTTC. This chain connects TRBV15 to TRBJ2-7, with 10 bases aligning to TRBD1. Germline V gene sequence: CDR1 LNHNV, CDR2 YYDKDF (reference sequence). This CDR3 comprises 17 residues. With 1 base clipped from V and 2 bases from J, the junction kept 8 bases outside the gene matches.

V and J are TRBV5-1 and TRBJ1-1; TRBD1 matches at 10 bases. The germline gives CDR1 SGHRS, CDR2 YFSETQ. This CDR3 region has 15 residues. Trimming cost V 4 bases and J 7 bases; bases outside gene matches: 10. This CDR3 reads CASSTPDRGLDEAFF. CDR3 in DNA: TGCGCCAGCAGCACACCCGACAGGGGGCTTGATGAAGCTTTCTTT.

This clone has only one observation. The rearrangement links TRBV7-9 to TRBJ2-5, with unresolved D. V was cut by 5 bases and J by 3 bases, with 4 bases left in between. The germline V gene encodes CDR1 SEHNR and CDR2 FQNEAQ (reference sequence). The CDR3 is 11 amino acids. This CDR3 reads CASSHKETQYF. CDR3 DNA sequence: TGTGCCAGCAGCCACAAAGAGACCCAGTACTTC.

In the case of this clone: This CDR3 is also generated by other DNA sequences in the sample. The rearrangement links TRBV29-1 to TRBJ1-1; D may be TRBD1 (5 bases). V lost 6 bases, J lost 0 bases, and 11 bases lay in between. From germline, CDR1 is SQVTM and CDR2 ANQGSEA. The CDR3 loop spans 13 amino acids. CDR3 in amino acids: CSVGQTVNTEAFF. The DNA for the CDR3 is TGCAGCGTGGGCCAGACAGTGAACACTGAAGCTTTCTTT.

The rearrangement uses TRBV28 and TRBJ2-3; unclear D gene. The CDR3 loop spans 15 amino acids. Trimming pared 1 base from V and 1 base from J, leaving 9 bases between. Germline CDR1 MDHEN, CDR2 SYDVKM. CDR3 in amino acids: CASSLYNPGTDTQYF. CDR3 nucleotide sequence: TGTGCCAGCAGTTTATACAACCCCGGCACAGATACGCAGTATTTT.

The chain links TRBV7-9 to TRBJ1-3; TRBD1 might be the D (5 bases). Trimming stripped 4 bases from V and 9 bases from J, with 28 bases between. From germline, CDR1 is SEHNR and CDR2 FQNEAQ (reference sequence). The CDR3 spans 18 residues. The CDR3 reads CASSYNLIKGRRGSTIYF. The CDR3 bases are TGTGCCAGCAGCTACAATCTCATTAAGGGACGGCGGGGCAGCACCATATATTTT.

The J gene is TRBJ1-1, the V gene TRBV10-1, with D possibly being TRBD1 (6 bases). This CDR3 is built from 13 residues. Trimming shortened V by 6 bases and J by 4 bases, and 12 bases separated the two germline ends. Germline-derived CDR1 and CDR2 are WNHNN and SYGVQD (reference sequence). The DNA of the CDR3 is TGCGCCAGCAGCCTTACAGGGATCACTGAAGCTTTCTTT. Its translation: CASSLTGITEAFF.

J is TRBJ1-2 and V is TRBV5-4; 9 positions match TRBD1. This CDR3 has 14 amino acids. The ends lost 0 bases at V and 5 bases at J; junction bases unmatched: 2. Germline lookup yields CDR1 SGHNT and CDR2 YYREEE (reference sequence). CDR3 region: CASSLGGTGYGYTF. CDR3 sequence (DNA): TGTGCCAGCAGCTTGGGCGGGACAGGGTATGGCTACACCTTC. Full variable domain (missing parts from reference TRBV5-4 and TRBJ1-2): ETGVTQSPTHLIKTRGQQVTLRCSSQSGHNTVSWYQQALGQGPQFIFQYYREEENGRGNFPPRFSGLQFPNYSSELNVNALELDDSALYLCASSLGGTGYGYTFGSGTRLTVV.

CDR3 residues: CASSLGGPVTGELFF. Written as DNA, the CDR3 is TGTGCCAGCAGCTTAGGAGGTCCGGTCACCGGGGAGCTGTTTTTT. The chain joins TRBV7-2 to TRBJ2-2; D is undetermined. The CDR3 runs to 15 residues. The V end lost 1 base, the J end lost 4 bases, and 10 bases lay between the germline ends. CDR1 is SGHTA, CDR2 FQGNSA, per germline. Using reference TRBV7-2 and TRBJ2-2 for the parts outside the CDR3, the full variable domain is GAGVSQSPSNKVTEKGKDVELRCDPISGHTALYWYRQSLGQGLEFLIYFQGNSAPDKSGLPSDRFSAERTGGSVSTLTIQRTQQEDSAVYLCASSLGGPVTGELFFGEGSRLTVL.

The chain joins TRBV30 to TRBJ1-4, with D possibly TRBD1 on 6 matching bases. Trimming took 7 bases from V and 8 from J, leaving 17 bases between them. Germline V gene data show CDR1 as GTSNPN and CDR2 as SVGIG (reference sequence). The CDR3 runs to 13 residues. The CDR3: CASRRGLREKLFF. The CDR3 DNA sequence: TGTGCCTCTCGGCGGGGGCTTAGGGAAAAACTGTTTTTT.

The chain carries TRBV27 and TRBJ1-5; D unresolved. This CDR3 has 13 amino acids. Germline CDR1 and CDR2: MNHEY and SMNVEV (reference sequence). Trimming cost V 3 bases and J 4 bases, with 7 bases left between them. The CDR3 loop reads CASSLQNNQPQHF. In nucleotides, the CDR3 is TGTGCCAGCAGTTTGCAGAATAATCAGCCCCAGCATTTT.

V gene TRBV28 combines with J gene TRBJ1-5, with D uncertain. The V and J ends lost 6 bases and 5 bases respectively, with 11 bases between them. CDR1 is MDHEN and CDR2 is SYDVKM in the germline V gene. This CDR3 region has 13 residues. CDR3 loop: CASSLDWYQPQHF. CDR3 in DNA: TGTGCCAGCAGCCTGGACTGGTATCAGCCCCAGCATTTT.